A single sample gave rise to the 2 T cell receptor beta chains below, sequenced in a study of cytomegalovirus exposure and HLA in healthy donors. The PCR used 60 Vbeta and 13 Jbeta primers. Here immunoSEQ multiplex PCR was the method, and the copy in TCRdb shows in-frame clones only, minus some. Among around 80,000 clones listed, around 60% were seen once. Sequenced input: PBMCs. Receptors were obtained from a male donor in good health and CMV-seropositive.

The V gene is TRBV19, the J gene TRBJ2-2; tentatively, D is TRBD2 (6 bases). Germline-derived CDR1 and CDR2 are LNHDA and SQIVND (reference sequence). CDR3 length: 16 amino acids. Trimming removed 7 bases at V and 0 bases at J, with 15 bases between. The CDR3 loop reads CASNLLAGSNTGELFF. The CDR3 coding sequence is TGTGCCAGTAACCTACTTGCGGGGTCGAACACCGGGGAGCTGTTTTTT.

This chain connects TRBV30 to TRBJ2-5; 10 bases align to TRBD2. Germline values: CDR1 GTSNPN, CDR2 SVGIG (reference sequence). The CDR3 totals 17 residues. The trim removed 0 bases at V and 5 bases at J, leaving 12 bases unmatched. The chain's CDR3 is CAWSVRPSGRRGETQYF. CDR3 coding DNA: TGTGCCTGGAGTGTACGACCTAGCGGGAGAAGGGGGGAGACCCAGTACTTC.